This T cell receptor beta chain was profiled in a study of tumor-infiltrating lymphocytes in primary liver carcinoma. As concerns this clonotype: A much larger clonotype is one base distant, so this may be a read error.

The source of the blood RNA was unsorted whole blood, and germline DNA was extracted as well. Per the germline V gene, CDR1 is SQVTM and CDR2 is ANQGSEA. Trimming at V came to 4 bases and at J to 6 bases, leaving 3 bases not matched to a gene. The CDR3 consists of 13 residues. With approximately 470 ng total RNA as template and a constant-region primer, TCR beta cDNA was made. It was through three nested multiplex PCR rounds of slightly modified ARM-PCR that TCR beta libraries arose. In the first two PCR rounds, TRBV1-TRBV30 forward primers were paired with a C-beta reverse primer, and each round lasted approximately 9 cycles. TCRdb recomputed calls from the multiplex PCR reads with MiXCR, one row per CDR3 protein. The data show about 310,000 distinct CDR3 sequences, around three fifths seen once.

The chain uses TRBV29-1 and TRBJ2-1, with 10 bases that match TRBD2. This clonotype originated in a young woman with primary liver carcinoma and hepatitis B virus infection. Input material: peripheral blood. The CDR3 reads CSVVLAGCNEQFF. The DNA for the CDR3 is TGCAGCGTTGTACTAGCGGGATGCAATGAGCAGTTCTTC.